Listed below are T cell receptor beta chains from one sample, sequenced in a study of identical twins. Each CDR3 protein gets one entry after TCRdb re-called the 5' RACE reads with MiXCR. The table records a few hundred thousand distinct CDR3 sequences, around a tenth of them present only once. The sample was also reused in another study, on yellow fever vaccine responses in identical twins.

Sequencing was done on a sample of PBMCs. These receptors were taken from a woman younger than 35 in good health. The CDR3 runs from the conserved cysteine through the conserved F or W. The order of the fields is clone size, V gene, D gene, J gene, CDR3 length, CDR3 DNA, CDR3 protein. The D gene is left open where the match is weak. Some rows mark clone size as missing; the rest say once, few, many or name a class of expanded clone.

few	TRBV5-6	NA	TRBJ1-5	16	TGTGCCAGCAGCTTGGGGGGGTTAGGCCGGAATCAGCCCCAGCATTTT	CASSLGGLGRNQPQHF
NA	TRBV11-2	NA	TRBJ2-5	13	TGTGCCAGCAGACCTCACGGTACCGAGACCCAGTACTTC	CASRPHGTETQYF
NA	TRBV7-2	NA	TRBJ2-3	14	TGTGCCAGCAGCCTTTTGCTTTACACAGATACGCAGTATTTT	CASSLLLYTDTQYF
many	TRBV5-1	NA	TRBJ2-7	14	TGCGCCAGCAGCTTGGCCGAAGTGGGCCCCGAGCAGTACTTC	CASSLAEVGPEQYF
NA	TRBV7-9	TRBD1	TRBJ2-3	15	TGTGCCAGCAGCCCTCGGGACAGGGGTGCAGATACGCAGTATTTT	CASSPRDRGADTQYF
few	TRBV5-1	TRBD1	TRBJ1-2	19	TGCGCCAGCAGCTTAGCCTCTCTTTTGGTGGCAGGGGGAAACTATGGCTACACCTTC	CASSLASLLVAGGNYGYTF
few	TRBV7-9	TRBD2	TRBJ2-1	15	TGTGCCAGCAGCTTAGTCCTAGCGGCTAACAATGAGCAGTTCTTC	CASSLVLAANNEQFF
few	TRBV5-6	NA	TRBJ1-1	12	TGTGCCAGCAGCCCCGGTCTGGGGAAAGCTTTCTTT	CASSPGLGKAFF
many	TRBV5-1	NA	TRBJ2-1	17	TGCGCCAGCAGCTTGGTTAGGACTTACAACTCCTACAATGAGCAGTTCTTC	CASSLVRTYNSYNEQFF
NA	TRBV10-3	NA	TRBJ2-5	14	TGTGCCATCAGTGAGTCTAGGGGCCAAGAGACCCAGTACTTC	CAISESRGQETQYF
few	TRBV11-2	TRBD2	TRBJ2-2	14	TGTGCCAGCAGGGCTAGCGGGAATGCCGGGGAGCTGTTTTTT	CASRASGNAGELFF
NA	TRBV5-1	NA	TRBJ1-6	14	TGCGCCAGCAAGGAAGGCTCCTATAATTCACCCCTCCACTTT	CASKEGSYNSPLHF
NA	TRBV20-1	NA	TRBJ1-1	13	TGCAGTGCCGGACAGATTGATCACACTGAAGCTTTCTTT	CSAGQIDHTEAFF
few	TRBV7-3	NA	TRBJ2-1	15	TGTGCCAGCAGCTTAACCGGCGGGGAGTACAATGAGCAGTTCTTC	CASSLTGGEYNEQFF
NA	TRBV11-2	NA	TRBJ2-7	17	TGTGCCAGCAGCTTAGATTCATTCGAGGGGATGCTCTACGAGCAGTACTTC	CASSLDSFEGMLYEQYF
many	TRBV28	NA	TRBJ1-6	14	TGTGCCAGCGGGGGGAGAACGGATAATTCACCCCTCCACTTT	CASGGRTDNSPLHF
many	TRBV25-1	NA	TRBJ2-7	13	TGTGCCAGCACTCCCCCTGATACCTACGAGCAGTACTTC	CASTPPDTYEQYF
many	TRBV29-1	NA	TRBJ2-1	15	TGCAGCGTGAACCAACTAGCCCTCTCGATAAATGAGCAGTTCTTC	CSVNQLALSINEQFF
few	TRBV6-2/TRBV6-3	NA	TRBJ1-5	14	TGTGCCAGCAGCTACAGAGCTAGCAATCAGCCCCAGCATTTT	CASSYRASNQPQHF
many	TRBV2	NA	TRBJ2-7	14	TGTGCCAGCAGTGCAGACACAGGGACCTACGAGCAGTACTTC	CASSADTGTYEQYF
many	TRBV12-3/TRBV12-4	TRBD1	TRBJ2-5	16	TGTGCCAGCAGTCAACAACCCGACAGGGCCGAAGAGACCCAGTACTTC	CASSQQPDRAEETQYF
few	TRBV4-3	NA	TRBJ1-4	16	TGCGCCAGCAGCCAAGAGTTTGCGGGACTGTCTGAAAAACTGTTTTTT	CASSQEFAGLSEKLFF
many	TRBV29-1	NA	TRBJ2-7	15	TGCAGCGTGGCTTGGGGGACACCCCATTTCTACGAGCAGTACTTC	CSVAWGTPHFYEQYF
many	TRBV20-1	NA	TRBJ1-1	11	TGCAGTGCTCTAAGGGGGGCTGAAGCTTTCTTT	CSALRGAEAFF
NA	TRBV15	NA	TRBJ2-3	20	TGTGCCACCAGCAGAGATCGACCCGCCGGGACCGGGACTAGCACAGATACGCAGTATTTT	CATSRDRPAGTGTSTDTQYF
NA	TRBV24-1	TRBD1	TRBJ2-1	16	TGTGCCACCAGTGAGATAGGGACAGGGAAGCCCAATGAGCAGTTCTTC	CATSEIGTGKPNEQFF
few	TRBV7-9	NA	TRBJ2-3	13	TGTGCCAGCAGCCCCCACTGGGAAGATACGCAGTATTTT	CASSPHWEDTQYF
many	TRBV5-1	NA	TRBJ2-7	13	TGCGCCAGCAGCTTGGAATGGGCGCTGGAGCAGTACTTC	CASSLEWALEQYF
few	TRBV30	NA	TRBJ1-5	13	TGTGCCTGGAGCGAACAGGGCAATCAGCCCCAGCATTTT	CAWSEQGNQPQHF
many	TRBV25-1	NA	TRBJ2-5	14	TGTGCCAGCACTCCGCGGATGTACCAAGAGACCCAGTACTTC	CASTPRMYQETQYF
many	TRBV12-3/TRBV12-4	TRBD2	TRBJ2-1	14	TGTGCCAGCAGCCGAGGGACTAGGGGCAATGAGCAGTTCTTC	CASSRGTRGNEQFF
many	TRBV29-1	TRBD1	TRBJ2-2	16	TGCAGCGCCTCTGGTACCGGGACAGGGGGCACCGGGGAGCTGTTTTTT	CSASGTGTGGTGELFF
many	TRBV20-1	NA	TRBJ2-1	16	TGCAGTGCTAGAGATTATCTGGAGCCCAACCCTAATGAGCAGTTCTTC	CSARDYLEPNPNEQFF
few	TRBV28	TRBD1	TRBJ1-5	15	TGTGCCAGCACCCGACAGGGCGGGCCGAATCAGCCCCAGCATTTT	CASTRQGGPNQPQHF
NA	TRBV7-2	NA	TRBJ2-7	15	TGTGCCAGCAGCTTTGGACGTCAGAGCTCCTACGAGCAGTACTTC	CASSFGRQSSYEQYF
many	TRBV29-1	TRBD2	TRBJ2-5	15	TGCAGCGTAAGGACTAGCGGGTATCTAGGAGGGACCCAGTACTTC	CSVRTSGYLGGTQYF
NA	TRBV5-1	NA	TRBJ1-4	16	TGCGCCAGCGGACCGACCGAGGGCCGGGGGAGTGAAAAACTGTTTTTT	CASGPTEGRGSEKLFF
many	TRBV28	NA	TRBJ2-3	14	TGTGCCACATTAGGGGGGGTCAAAACAGATACGCAGTATTTT	CATLGGVKTDTQYF
few	TRBV24-1	TRBD2	TRBJ2-1	16	TGTGCCACCAGTGATAGGCGGGGGACTCCCTACAATGAGCAGTTCTTC	CATSDRRGTPYNEQFF
few	TRBV7-3	NA	TRBJ1-6	15	TGTGCCAGCAGCCGCCGAGATGACTATAATTCACCCCTCCACTTT	CASSRRDDYNSPLHF